The 18 T cell receptor beta chains in this list originate from one sample, sequenced in a study of T-cell memory formation after mild COVID-19. Each CDR3 protein gets one entry after TCRdb re-called the 5' RACE reads with MiXCR. The sample has about 350,000 distinct CDR3 sequences, around 13% seen once. Specimen: PBMCs or a T cell subset sorted from them (not recorded which). These receptors originate from a man aged 18 to 30 who had mild COVID-19 (a few samples of this study predate the infection). Cell type and time point are not known.

The chain uses TRBV18 and TRBJ2-5; weak D call: TRBD2 (6 bases). The CDR3 is 15 amino acids. Germline CDR1 is KGHSH and CDR2 is LQKENI. Trimming took off 6 bases at V and 0 bases at J, with 14 bases between the two ends. The CDR3 DNA follows: TGTGCCAGCTCGCCTTGGGGACTTAACCAAGAGACCCAGTACTTC. It is translated as CASSPWGLNQETQYF.

This clonotype occurred a few times. The chain joins TRBV5-6 to TRBJ1-2; D not certain. The ends were cut back, 4 bases at V and 6 bases at J, with 13 bases in the middle. The V gene's germline CDR1 is SGHDT and CDR2 YYEEEE. The CDR3 has 13 amino acids. DNA of the CDR3: TGTGCCAGCAGCCCCATCGGGGAACATGGCTACACCTTC. As protein: CASSPIGEHGYTF.

The CDR3 region has the DNA TGCGCCAGCAGCCAAGAAGGTAGCGCAGCCTTCTACGAGCAGTACTTC. Translated: CASSQEGSAAFYEQYF. The V gene is TRBV4-1, the J gene TRBJ2-7; possibly TRBD2 for D (5 bases). V lost 0 bases and J lost 3, with 15 bases in between. This CDR3 region has 16 residues. Germline CDR1 reads MGHRA; CDR2 reads YSYEKL.

There are many counts of this clonotype. The chain uses TRBV4-1 and TRBJ2-2; TRBD2 agrees at 7 bases. The CDR3 extends over 17 amino acids. Unmatched junction bases numbered 10, after V lost 4 bases and J lost 2 bases. The germline gives CDR1 MGHRA, CDR2 YSYEKL. The CDR3 spells CASSLYFRDYNTGELFF. CDR3 coding DNA: TGCGCCAGCAGCCTTTATTTCCGGGACTACAACACCGGGGAGCTGTTTTTT.

V is TRBV6-5 and J is TRBJ1-2, with 9 bases aligning to TRBD1. The CDR3 length is 14 residues. Germline V lookup: CDR1 MNHEY, CDR2 SVGAGI. V lost 2 bases to trimming and J lost 4 bases; unmatched junction nucleotides: 2. The CDR3 nucleotides are TGTGCCAGCAGTTACACAGGGGGCAGCTATGGCTACACCTTC. It encodes CASSYTGGSYGYTF.

This clonotype was seen more than once but under ten times. The chain employs TRBV2 and TRBJ2-5, with TRBD1 as a possible D gene (6 bases). The CDR3 runs 13 residues. Per germline, CDR1 SNHLY and CDR2 FYNNEI. V lost 7 bases and J lost 5, with 14 bases in between. This chain's CDR3 is CASNRERGETQYF. Here the CDR3 DNA reads TGTGCCAGCAACAGGGAGAGGGGGGAGACCCAGTACTTC.

The chain is built from TRBV20-1 and TRBJ2-4, with no clear D. Per the germline V gene, CDR1 is DFQATT and CDR2 is SNEGSKA (reference sequence). The CDR3 covers 13 residues. V dropped 4 bases and J dropped 0 bases, with 7 bases sitting between them. The CDR3 sequence: CSATALAKNIQYF. The CDR3 DNA reads TGCAGTGCTACGGCGCTAGCCAAAAACATTCAGTACTTC.

This clonotype showed up just a few times. The V and J genes are TRBV27 and TRBJ2-3; 10 nucleotides align to TRBD1. The CDR3 contains 20 residues. With 2 bases clipped from V and 1 base from J, the junction kept 15 bases outside the gene matches. Germline CDR1 MNHEY, CDR2 SMNVEV (reference sequence). For the CDR3, the DNA is TGTGCCAGCAGTTTAGGCGAAGGACAGGGGGTCACATTGGGCACAGATACGCAGTATTTT. Amino acids: CASSLGEGQGVTLGTDTQYF.

The gene calls are TRBV3-1 and TRBJ2-1, with 8 bases identical to TRBD1. J gave up 7 bases and V 4 bases, and 12 bases lay outside the gene matches. Looked up from germline, CDR1 is LGHDT and CDR2 is YNNKEL (reference sequence). This CDR3 has 16 amino acids. The CDR3 sequence: CASSPSTGVAGNEQFF. For the CDR3, the DNA is TGTGCCAGCAGCCCCTCGACAGGGGTCGCCGGAAATGAGCAGTTCTTC.

This clonotype turned up a few times. The chain links TRBV7-2 to TRBJ2-1, with 12 bases matching TRBD2. Germline V CDR1 and CDR2: SGHTA, FQGNSA. The CDR3 contains 14 residues. V was clipped by 5 bases and J by 15 bases; unmatched bases: 11. CDR3 sequence reads: CASSPDPLAGGAFF. In nucleotides, the CDR3 is TGTGCCAGCAGCCCAGACCCCCTAGCGGGGGGGGCGTTCTTC.

At least ten counts were recorded for this clonotype. This chain connects TRBV20-1 to TRBJ2-2; unclear D gene. V was shortened by 1 base and J by 0 bases, with 12 bases between the two germline ends. From germline, CDR1 is DFQATT and CDR2 SNEGSKA (reference sequence). The CDR3 consists of 16 residues. CDR3 bases: TGCAGTGCTAGAGGAAATACTCGGTCGAACACCGGGGAGCTGTTTTTT. Amino acids: CSARGNTRSNTGELFF.

Notes on this clonotype: A read error may explain this, as a much larger clone is one base away. The chain recombines TRBV7-9 with TRBJ1-1; D unclear. In germline, CDR1 is SEHNR, CDR2 FQNEAQ (reference sequence). The CDR3 consists of 13 residues. CDR3 sequence: CAISEVAYTEAFF. In DNA form, the CDR3 reads TGTGCCATCAGCGAAGTGGCATATACTGAAGCTTTCTTT. Variable domain in full (rest from reference TRBV7-9 and TRBJ1-1): DTGVSQNPRHKITKRGQNVTFRCDPISEHNRLYWYRQTLGQGPEFLTYFQNEAQLEKSRLLSDRFSAERPKGSFSTLEIQRTEQGDSAMYLCAISEVAYTEAFFGQGTRLTVV.

The genes are TRBV12-3 or TRBV12-4 and TRBJ1-3; possible D gene TRBD1, 6 bases. With 6 bases removed from V and 0 bases from J, the gap between germline ends came to 15 bases. The CDR3 sequence is 16 residues long. Here the CDR3 reads CASSPDRSFSGNTIYF. The DNA for the CDR3 is TGTGCCAGCAGCCCAGACAGGTCCTTCTCTGGAAACACCATATATTTT.

The rearrangement joins TRBV6-1 to TRBJ2-7; tentatively, D is TRBD1 or TRBD2 (5 bases each). Deletions cut 7 bases from V and 0 bases from J, with 16 bases between. CDR1 and CDR2 from the germline V gene are MNHNS and SASEGT. The CDR3 is made up of 15 amino acids. The CDR3 coding sequence is TGTGCCAGCACCTTCCGAGAGGGGATCTCCTACGAGCAGTACTTC. Its protein product is CASTFREGISYEQYF.

The V gene is TRBV6-6, the J gene TRBJ1-5; TRBD1 aligns across 12 bases. The V segment lost 6 bases and the J segment 7 bases; nucleotides outside the gene matches: 10. The length of the CDR3 is 16 residues. CDR1 is MNHNY and CDR2 is SVGAGI in the germline V gene (reference sequence). CDR3 sequence (DNA): TGTGCCAGCAGCAGCCCGGGACAGGGGGCTTGGCAGCCCCAGCATTTT. Protein: CASSSPGQGAWQPQHF.

This clonotype was seen at least ten times. The genes are TRBV12-3 or TRBV12-4 and TRBJ1-2, with D unresolved. V was clipped by 5 bases and J by 2 bases, with 15 bases between them. The length of the CDR3 is 15 residues. The CDR3: CASSPLEGPNYGYTF. The CDR3 DNA reads TGTGCCAGCAGTCCCCTGGAGGGCCCCAACTATGGCTACACCTTC.

This clonotype was seen at least ten times. The chain links TRBV4-2 to TRBJ2-5; no definite D call. Between the trimmed V and J ends, which lost 0 bases and 2 bases, there was a span of 16 bases. The CDR3 consists of 17 residues. Germline lookup yields CDR1 LGHNA and CDR2 YNFKEQ. CDR3 amino acids: CASSQDGLAGQQETQYF. For the CDR3, the DNA is TGTGCCAGCAGCCAAGATGGGTTGGCAGGCCAGCAAGAGACCCAGTACTTC.

This clonotype was counted many times. The chain recombines TRBV6-5 with TRBJ1-2, with TRBD1 matching over 7 bases. V was clipped by 7 bases and J by 4 bases; unmatched bases: 12. The CDR3 totals 15 residues. Germline values: CDR1 MNHEY, CDR2 SVGAGI. The CDR3 sequence: CASTATGTVSYGYTF. The CDR3 DNA reads as TGTGCCAGCACCGCGACGGGGACAGTTTCCTATGGCTACACCTTC.